The 5 T cell receptor beta chains below come from one sample, sequenced in a study of OX40 agonist ivuxolimab in advanced cancers. The repertoire was sequenced with immunoSEQ multiplex PCR; TCRdb's copy has only in-frame clones and lacks some. The sample records 15,000 to 25,000 clones, roughly 71% being singletons. The material sequenced was CD4+ or CD8+ T cells sorted from blood, taken in a trial of the OX40 agonist ivuxolimab. The receptors come from an adult with an advanced solid tumor such as melanoma, head and neck, liver or kidney cancer.

In DNA form, the CDR3 reads TGTGCCAGCCGGGACTACGGTTTACAAGAGACCCAGTACTTC. It translates to CASRDYGLQETQYF. V gene TRBV6-5 combines with J gene TRBJ2-5, with TRBD2 matching over 7 bases. V trimming: 8 bases; J trimming: 2 bases; junction bases outside the gene matches: 8. Germline-derived CDR1 and CDR2 are MNHEY and SVGAGI. This CDR3 has 14 amino acids.

The CDR3 loop reads CASSGRTGRETQYF. CDR3 nucleotide sequence: TGTGCCAGCAGCGGTCGTACAGGGAGGGAGACCCAGTACTTC. The rearrangement joins TRBV7-9 to TRBJ2-5; D may match TRBD1 or TRBD2 (6 bases each). The CDR3 length is 14 residues. Germline CDR1 SEHNR, CDR2 FQNEAQ (reference sequence). V shed 5 bases and J shed 5 bases, with 15 bases lying between them. The full variable domain, completed using reference TRBV7-9 and TRBJ2-5, is DTGVSQNPRHKITKRGQNVTFRCDPISEHNRLYWYRQTLGQGPEFLTYFQNEAQLEKSRLLSDRFSAERPKGSFSTLEIQRTEQGDSAMYLCASSGRTGRETQYFGPGTRLLVL.

This clone was observed a handful of times. J is TRBJ1-2 and V is TRBV19; D possibly corresponds to TRBD1 (5 bases). With 6 bases removed from V and 1 base from J, the gap between germline ends came to 15 bases. The CDR3 is made up of 15 amino acids. CDR1 is LNHDA and CDR2 is SQIVND in the germline V gene (reference sequence). The CDR3: CASRPSAGNNYGYTF. CDR3 in DNA: TGTGCCAGTAGACCATCCGCAGGGAATAACTATGGCTACACCTTC. Supplemented by reference TRBV19 and TRBJ1-2, the full variable domain reads DGGITQSPKYLFRKEGQNVTLSCEQNLNHDAMYWYRQDPGQGLRLIYYSQIVNDFQKGDIAEGYSVSREKKESFPLTVTSAQKNPTAFYLCASRPSAGNNYGYTFGSGTRLTVV.

This chain connects TRBV2 to TRBJ2-7, with D perhaps matching TRBD1 or TRBD2 (5 bases each). The CDR3 sequence is 13 residues long. V was trimmed by 5 bases and J by 5 bases, leaving 13 bases between them. The germline gives CDR1 SNHLY, CDR2 FYNNEI. The CDR3 spells CASSTGRRDEQYF. In DNA, the CDR3 is TGTGCCAGCAGTACGGGACGCCGGGACGAGCAGTACTTC. Full variable domain (remainder filled in from reference TRBV2 and TRBJ2-7): EPEVTQTPSHQVTQMGQEVILRCVPISNHLYFYWYRQILGQKVEFLVSFYNNEISEKSEIFDDQFSVERPDGSNFTLKIRSTKLEDSAMYFCASSTGRRDEQYFGPGTRLTVT.

The chain couples TRBV5-1 to TRBJ2-3, with TRBD2 matching over 10 bases. Unmatched junction bases numbered 4, after V lost 2 bases and J lost 4 bases. Germline assignment: CDR1 SGHRS and CDR2 YFSETQ. CDR3 length equals 15 residues. The CDR3 region has the DNA TGCGCCAGCAGCTTAGGAAGCGGGGGGGCAGATACGCAGTATTTT. This translates into CASSLGSGGADTQYF.